The 5 T cell receptor beta chains presented below share a single source sample, sequenced in a study of shared clonotypes between healthy human individuals. Produced via immunoSEQ multiplex PCR; TCRdb's table is partial and in-frame only. The sample includes around 2.5 million clones, more than 85% seen only once; the top ten take approximately 0.36%. Sample: naive CD4+ T cells from PBMCs. Indicated subset: CD45RA+ positively selected. Receptor source: a man aged 18 to 30 in good health. Some clones in this sample may be carry-over from other donors' samples.

The chain combines TRBV6-1 with TRBJ2-7, with 10 bases identical to TRBD2. CDR3 length equals 14 residues. V lost 9 bases and J lost 4; bases outside the gene matches: 9. Germline V gene sequence: CDR1 MNHNS, CDR2 SASEGT. CDR3 in amino acids: CASSQREGQYEQYF. The CDR3 DNA is TGTGCCAGTTCCCAGCGGGAGGGCCAGTACGAGCAGTACTTC.

In its sample, this clone was seen once. Other DNA variants within this sample encode the same CDR3. The chain carries TRBV5-1 and TRBJ2-5; D unclear. The germline gives CDR1 SGHRS, CDR2 YFSETQ. The CDR3 is made up of 14 amino acids. V lost 0 bases and J 1 base, leaving 7 bases between the germline ends. The CDR3 here is CASSLVAAQETQYF. The CDR3 DNA is TGCGCCAGCAGCTTGGTGGCAGCCCAAGAGACCCAGTACTTC.

Concerning this clone itself: This CDR3 is also generated by other DNA sequences in the sample. The V gene is TRBV6-4, the J gene TRBJ2-2; D remains unclear. Germline V gene lookup returns CDR1 MRHNA and CDR2 SNTAGT. The CDR3 covers 13 residues. V lost 0 bases to trimming and J lost 4 bases, with 3 bases between them. CDR3 amino acids: CASSDSGTGELFF. CDR3 DNA: TGTGCCAGCAGTGACTCGGGCACCGGGGAGCTGTTTTTT.

J is TRBJ2-7 and V is TRBV7-9, with 7 nucleotides matching TRBD2. The CDR3 contains 16 residues. The junction had 11 bases not matched to a gene; V was cut back by 5 bases and J by 1 base. Germline CDR1 SEHNR, CDR2 FQNEAQ (reference sequence). The CDR3 DNA follows: TGTGCCAGCAGCCTAAAGGGAGGCGGGGGTTCCTACGAGCAGTACTTC. Protein: CASSLKGGGGSYEQYF.

The chain is built from TRBV28 and TRBJ2-7, with a tentative D call TRBD2 (6 bases). Germline CDR1 reads MDHEN; CDR2 reads SYDVKM. The CDR3 runs to 15 residues. Trimming took off 7 bases at V and 1 base at J, with 17 bases between the two ends. The DNA for the CDR3 is TGTGCCAGCACCCTAGAGACTAGGGGTTCCTACGAGCAGTACTTC. Its protein product is CASTLETRGSYEQYF.